This TCR beta chain comes out of a study of metastatic and nonmetastatic thyroid tumors. Study context: Where malignant and benign thyroid patients were concerned, repertoires were compared across blood and tumor or nodule tissue. Study conclusions and caveats: Relative to benign nodules, malignant thyroid tumors were reportedly characterized by significantly elevated TCR beta diversity in blood and tumor.

With 2 bases clipped from V and 6 bases from J, the junction kept 9 bases outside the gene matches. The CDR3 runs 17 residues. Germline V lookup: CDR1 SGHAT, CDR2 FQNNGV. Every patient was untreated before thyroid surgery. Authors' processing steps: Building a distant-metastasis classifier for papillary thyroid cancer drew on CDR3 differences across clinicopathological groups. TCRdb re-called the PCR reads through MiXCR. These V and J calls rely on TCRdb rather than the paper's analysis. Among around 5,400 clones listed, around 35% were seen once. This clone was seen a few times. What it binds is not known.

The sequence was obtained from a female donor with papillary thyroid cancer or a benign thyroid nodule (not recorded which). Some clones in this sample may be carry-over from other donors' samples. Material for sequencing was adjacent normal tissue. J is TRBJ2-3 and V is TRBV11-2; 12 nucleotides match TRBD2. In nucleotides, the CDR3 is TGTGCCAGCAGCTTAAGACTAGCGGGGGCGCGGGGGGATACGCAGTATTTT. It specifies CASSLRLAGARGDTQYF.